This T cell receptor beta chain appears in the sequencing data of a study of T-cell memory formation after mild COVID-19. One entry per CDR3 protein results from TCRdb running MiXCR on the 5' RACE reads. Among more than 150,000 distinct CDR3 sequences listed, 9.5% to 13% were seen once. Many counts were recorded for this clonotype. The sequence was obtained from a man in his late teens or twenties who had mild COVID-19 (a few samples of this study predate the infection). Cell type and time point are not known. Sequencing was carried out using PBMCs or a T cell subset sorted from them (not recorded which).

The CDR3 here is CASSYSQVREKLFF. In DNA, the CDR3 is TGTGCCAGCAGTTACTCACAGGTCAGGGAAAAACTGTTTTTT. The rearrangement uses TRBV6-5 and TRBJ1-4, with a weak D call TRBD1 (5 bases). Trimming cost V 0 bases and J 8 bases, with 10 bases left between them. The CDR3 loop spans 14 amino acids. The germline V gene has CDR1 MNHEY and CDR2 SVGAGI.